Shown below are 17 T cell receptor beta chains from a single sample sequenced in a study of T cells in Graves' hyperthyroidism and ophthalmopathy. Using RNA transcripts as the source, TCR beta CDR3 regions were amplified. Carried out on the TCR CDR3, a first-round RT-PCR used the HTBI primer set. TCRdb reprocessed the multiplex PCR reads via MiXCR and lists one record per CDR3 protein. The table shows 500,000 to 650,000 distinct CDR3 sequences, with about 15% occurring only once. The sample consisted of blood. The receptor source for this set is a middle-aged woman with Graves' hyperthyroidism.

This clonotype counts as medium-sized (0.01 to 0.1%). The chain has TRBV15 and TRBJ1-1; D gene ambiguous. Trimming took off 0 bases at V and 8 bases at J, with 10 bases between the two ends. The CDR3 spans 13 residues. Germline CDR1 reads LNHNV; CDR2 reads YYDKDF (reference sequence). CDR3 nucleotide sequence: TGTGCCACCAGCAGAGAGGAGGCACGGGAAGCTTTCTTT. This sequence encodes CATSREEAREAFF.

This clonotype was recorded many times. The chain couples TRBV6-2 or TRBV6-3 to TRBJ2-7; TRBD2 might be the D (6 bases). The CDR3 length is 12 residues. Per germline, CDR1 MNHEY and CDR2 SVGEGT. Between the trimmed V and J ends, which lost 7 bases and 7 bases, there was a span of 14 bases. The CDR3 nucleotides read TGTGCCAGCATGGTGGGGACTTCGGAGCAGTACTTC. The encoded protein is CASMVGTSEQYF.

This clonotype was counted many times. The chain uses TRBV12-3 or TRBV12-4 and TRBJ2-7, with 7 bases matching TRBD1. V lost 6 bases and J lost 2; bases outside the gene matches: 4. CDR3 length: 13 amino acids. CDR3 bases: TGTGCCAGCAGGGGGGACAGAGCCTACGAGCAGTACTTC. Translating gives CASRGDRAYEQYF.

A few counts support this clonotype. The genes are TRBV6-1 and TRBJ2-7, with D tentatively TRBD1 (5 bases). Germline V gives CDR1 MNHNS, CDR2 SASEGT. There are 14 residues in the CDR3. Between the trimmed V and J ends, which lost 1 base and 3 bases, there was a span of 10 bases. This CDR3 reads CASSEGVRGYEQYF. The CDR3 DNA sequence: TGTGCCAGCAGTGAAGGGGTTAGGGGCTACGAGCAGTACTTC.

This clonotype was recorded many times. The rearrangement joins TRBV2 to TRBJ2-1; unclear D gene. V was pared by 7 bases and J by 13 bases, with 5 bases between. CDR1 and CDR2 (germline): SNHLY, FYNNEI. The CDR3 has 8 amino acids. This CDR3 reads CASTDQFF. Written as DNA, the CDR3 is TGTGCCAGCACGGATCAGTTCTTC.

The sample holds many counts of this clonotype. V is TRBV2 and J is TRBJ1-1; no reliable D call. Trimming stripped 3 bases from V and 1 base from J, with 6 bases between. The CDR3 is 13 amino acids. CDR1 is SNHLY and CDR2 is FYNNEI in the germline V gene. The CDR3 sequence is CASSDEGNTEAFF. In DNA form, the CDR3 reads TGTGCCAGCAGTGATGAGGGGAACACTGAAGCTTTCTTT.

This clonotype was observed a handful of times. J is TRBJ2-1 and V is TRBV10-3; 10 bases line up with TRBD2. Germline assignment: CDR1 ENHRY and CDR2 SYGVKD. This CDR3 has 16 amino acids. With 6 bases clipped from V and 4 bases from J, the junction kept 9 bases outside the gene matches. The CDR3 bases are TGTGCCATCAGCCGCCAAGCGGGAGGGCCTTACAATGAGCAGTTCTTC. This sequence encodes CAISRQAGGPYNEQFF.

The chain links TRBV10-2 to TRBJ2-1; 8 bases align to TRBD2. The CDR3 has 19 amino acids. V lost 0 bases to trimming and J lost 5 bases; unmatched junction nucleotides: 15. Germline V gene data show CDR1 as WSHSY and CDR2 as SAAADI. CDR3 amino acids: CASSESSGWVSGIDNEQFF. The CDR3 region has the DNA TGCGCCAGCAGTGAGTCCTCGGGATGGGTTAGCGGGATTGACAATGAGCAGTTCTTC.

The CDR3, as DNA: TGTGCCAGCAGCCCCCCGGACAGTAACTATGAGCAGTTCTTC. Translated, it gives CASSPPDSNYEQFF. J is TRBJ2-1 and V is TRBV11-3, with D possibly matching TRBD1 (6 bases). Looked up from germline, CDR1 is SGHNT and CDR2 is YENEEA. This CDR3 is 14 amino acids long. V gave up 5 bases and J gave up 8 bases, with 16 bases separating them.

This clonotype came up many times. The chain employs TRBV11-3 and TRBJ2-3, with 7 positions matching TRBD1. V dropped 1 base and J dropped 3; count of bases not matched to a gene: 10. CDR1 is SGHNT and CDR2 is YENEEA in the germline V gene. The CDR3 length is 17 residues. This CDR3 reads CASSLGDSLTQTDTQYF. Written as DNA, the CDR3 is TGTGCCAGCAGCTTAGGGGACAGCCTTACTCAAACAGATACGCAGTATTTT.

This clonotype was detected ten times or more. The V call is TRBV7-3, the J call TRBJ2-1; possible D gene TRBD2, 6 bases. Germline assignment: CDR1 SGHTA and CDR2 FQGTGA. V lost 6 bases, J lost 0 bases, and 12 bases lay in between. The CDR3 runs to 15 residues. CDR3 amino acids: CASSRDFASYNEQFF. CDR3 bases: TGTGCCAGCAGTCGGGACTTTGCCTCCTACAATGAGCAGTTCTTC.

This clonotype showed up many times. The rearrangement links TRBV5-1 to TRBJ1-1; D is unclear. From germline, CDR1 is SGHRS and CDR2 YFSETQ. V lost 5 bases, J lost 6 bases, and 20 bases lay in between. CDR3 length: 15 amino acids. As DNA, the CDR3 is TGCGCCAGCAGATATTCGATCGAAATCAACCCTGAAGCTTTCTTT. Its protein product is CASRYSIEINPEAFF.

This clonotype was detected many times. V gene TRBV6-1 combines with J gene TRBJ2-1, with 11 bases that match TRBD2. The CDR3 spans 16 residues. The junction had 10 bases not matched to a gene; V was cut back by 3 bases and J by 9 bases. Germline assignment: CDR1 MNHNS and CDR2 SASEGT. The CDR3 DNA reads as TGTGCCAGCAGTGATGCCGTAGCGGGAGGGTCGAGTGAGCAGTTCTTC. It is translated as CASSDAVAGGSSEQFF.

The table lists this clonotype with many counts. J is TRBJ2-7 and V is TRBV3-1; D may be TRBD1 (5 bases). The CDR3 extends over 12 amino acids. V lost 8 bases and J 4 bases, leaving 12 bases between the germline ends. Germline CDR1 reads LGHDT; CDR2 reads YNNKEL (reference sequence). The CDR3 DNA sequence: TGTGCCAGCGCCGACAGCCTGTACGAGCAGTACTTC. It is translated as CASADSLYEQYF.

This clonotype was seen repeatedly, ten times or more. V and J are TRBV5-1 and TRBJ1-2; a possible D gene is TRBD1 (6 bases). Germline CDR1 and CDR2: SGHRS and YFSETQ. The CDR3 is made up of 14 amino acids. Trimming left V 4 bases short and J 4 bases short, with 14 bases between. CDR3 nucleotide sequence: TGCGCCAGCAGCCCCATGATAGGGGGCTATGGCTACACCTTC. It is translated as CASSPMIGGYGYTF.

In its sample, this clonotype was seen a few times. V is TRBV20-1 and J is TRBJ2-2; D is perhaps TRBD2 (6 bases). Germline values: CDR1 DFQATT, CDR2 SNEGSKA (reference sequence). The length of the CDR3 is 12 residues. V was pared by 6 bases and J by 6 bases, with 11 bases between. The CDR3, as DNA: TGCAGTGCCACGGAGGGGTCCGGGGAGCTGTTTTTT. Translation: CSATEGSGELFF.

This clonotype was found many times. The J gene is TRBJ2-7, the V gene TRBV6-1; D possibly corresponds to TRBD1 (5 bases). CDR1 is MNHNS and CDR2 is SASEGT in the germline V gene. This CDR3 has 14 amino acids. The germline V and J ends were trimmed by 2 bases and 3 bases, with 11 bases remaining between them. In DNA, the CDR3 is TGTGCCAGCAGTGAAAGGGGTGGATACTACGAGCAGTACTTC. Translation gives CASSERGGYYEQYF.